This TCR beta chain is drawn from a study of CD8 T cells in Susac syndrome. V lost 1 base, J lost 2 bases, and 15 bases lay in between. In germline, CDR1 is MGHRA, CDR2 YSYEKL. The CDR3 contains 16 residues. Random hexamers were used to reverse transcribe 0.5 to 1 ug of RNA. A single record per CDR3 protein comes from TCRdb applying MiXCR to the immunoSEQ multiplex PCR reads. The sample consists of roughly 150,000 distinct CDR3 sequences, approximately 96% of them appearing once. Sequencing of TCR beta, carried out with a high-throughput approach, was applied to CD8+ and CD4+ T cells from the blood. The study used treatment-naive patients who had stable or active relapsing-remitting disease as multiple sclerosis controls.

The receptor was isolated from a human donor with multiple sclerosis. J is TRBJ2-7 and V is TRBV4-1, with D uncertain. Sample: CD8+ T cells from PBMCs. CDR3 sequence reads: CASSQVEGNPTYEQYF. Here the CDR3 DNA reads TGCGCCAGCAGCCAAGTTGAAGGAAACCCCACCTACGAGCAGTACTTC.